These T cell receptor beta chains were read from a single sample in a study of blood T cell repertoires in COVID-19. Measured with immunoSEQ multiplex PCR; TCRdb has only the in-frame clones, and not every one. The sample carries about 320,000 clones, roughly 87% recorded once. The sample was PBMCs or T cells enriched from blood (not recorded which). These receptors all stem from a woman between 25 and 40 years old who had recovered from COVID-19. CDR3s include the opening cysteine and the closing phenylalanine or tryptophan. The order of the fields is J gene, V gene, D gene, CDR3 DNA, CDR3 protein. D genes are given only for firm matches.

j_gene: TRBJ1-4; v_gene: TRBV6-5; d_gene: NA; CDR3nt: TGTGCCAGCAGTTACAGAGACAGTACAACTAATGAAAAACTGTTTTTT; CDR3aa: CASSYRDSTTNEKLFF
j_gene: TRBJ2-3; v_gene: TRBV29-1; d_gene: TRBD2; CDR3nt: TGCAGCGTTCGTGGGAGCGGGGGGGCCGCAGATACGCAGTATTTT; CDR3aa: CSVRGSGGAADTQYF
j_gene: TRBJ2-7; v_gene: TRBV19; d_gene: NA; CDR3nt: TGTGCCAGTAGTATGGAGGGGGCACATTTCGAGCAGTACTTC; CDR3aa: CASSMEGAHFEQYF
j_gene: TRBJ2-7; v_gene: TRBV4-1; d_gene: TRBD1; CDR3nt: TGCGCCAGCAGCCAAGATCGGAACAGGGGCTACGAGCAGTACTTC; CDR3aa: CASSQDRNRGYEQYF
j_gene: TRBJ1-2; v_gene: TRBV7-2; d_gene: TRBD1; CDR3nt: TGTGCCAGCAGCTTAGCCAGGGGGCGCCTCCACTATGGCTACACCTTC; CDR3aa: CASSLARGRLHYGYTF
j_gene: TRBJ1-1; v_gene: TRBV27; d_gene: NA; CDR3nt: TGTGCCAGCAGTTCGGGACACACTCCGAACACTGAAGCTTTCTTT; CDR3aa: CASSSGHTPNTEAFF
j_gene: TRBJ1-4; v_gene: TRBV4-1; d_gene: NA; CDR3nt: TGCGCCAGCAGCTCAGGCGGGGGGCGATACGAAAAACTGTTTTTT; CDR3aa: CASSSGGGRYEKLFF
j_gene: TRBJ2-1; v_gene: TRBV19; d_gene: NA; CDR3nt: TGTGCCAGTAGTATCCGCGGACAGAGCTACAATGAGCAGTTCTTC; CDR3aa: CASSIRGQSYNEQFF
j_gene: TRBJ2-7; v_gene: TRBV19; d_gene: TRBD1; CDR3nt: TGTGCCAGTAGTGATTTTACAGGGGGCCGATACGAGCAGTACTTC; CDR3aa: CASSDFTGGRYEQYF
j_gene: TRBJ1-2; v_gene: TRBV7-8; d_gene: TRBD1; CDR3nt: TGTGCCAGCAGTTCCACGGACAGGGGGTATGGCTACACCTTC; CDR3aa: CASSSTDRGYGYTF